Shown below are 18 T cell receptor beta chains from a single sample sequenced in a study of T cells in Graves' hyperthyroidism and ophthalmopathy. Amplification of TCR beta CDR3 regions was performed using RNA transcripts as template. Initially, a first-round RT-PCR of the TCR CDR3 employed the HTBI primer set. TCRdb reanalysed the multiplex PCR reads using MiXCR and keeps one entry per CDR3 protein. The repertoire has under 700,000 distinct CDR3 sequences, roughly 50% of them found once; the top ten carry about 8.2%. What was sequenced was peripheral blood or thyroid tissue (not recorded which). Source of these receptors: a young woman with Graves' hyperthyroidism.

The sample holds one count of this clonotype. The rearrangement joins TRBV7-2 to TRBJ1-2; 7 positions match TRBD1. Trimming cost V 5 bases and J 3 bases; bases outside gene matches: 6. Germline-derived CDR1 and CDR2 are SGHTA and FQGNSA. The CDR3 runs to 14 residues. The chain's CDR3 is CASSPTGRDYGYTF. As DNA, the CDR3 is TGTGCCAGCAGCCCGACAGGGCGGGACTATGGCTACACCTTC.

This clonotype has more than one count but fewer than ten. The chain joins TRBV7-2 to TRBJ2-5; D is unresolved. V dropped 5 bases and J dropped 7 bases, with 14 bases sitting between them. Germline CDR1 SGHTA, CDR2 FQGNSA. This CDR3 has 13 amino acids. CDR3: CASSQDGPRTQYF. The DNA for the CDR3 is TGTGCCAGCAGCCAAGATGGCCCCAGGACCCAGTACTTC.

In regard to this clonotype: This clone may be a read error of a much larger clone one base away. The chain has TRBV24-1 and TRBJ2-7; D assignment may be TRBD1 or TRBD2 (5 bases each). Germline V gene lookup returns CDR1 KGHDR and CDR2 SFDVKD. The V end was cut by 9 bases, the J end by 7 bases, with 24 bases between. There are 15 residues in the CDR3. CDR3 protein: CATRGTGTQGAEQYF. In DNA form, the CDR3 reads TGTGCCACCCGTGGGACCGGGACCCAGGGCGCTGAGCAGTACTTC.

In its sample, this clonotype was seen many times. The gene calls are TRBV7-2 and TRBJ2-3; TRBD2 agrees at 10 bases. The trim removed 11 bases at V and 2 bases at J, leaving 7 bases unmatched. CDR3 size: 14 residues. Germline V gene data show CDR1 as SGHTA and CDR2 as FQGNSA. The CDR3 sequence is CALRTSGSTDTQYF. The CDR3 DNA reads TGTGCCCTACGGACTAGCGGATCCACAGATACGCAGTATTTT.

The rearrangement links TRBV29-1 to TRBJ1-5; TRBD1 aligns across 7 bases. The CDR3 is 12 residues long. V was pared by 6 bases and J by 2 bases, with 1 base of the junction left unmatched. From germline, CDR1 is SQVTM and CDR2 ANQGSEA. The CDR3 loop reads CSVTGRNQPQHF. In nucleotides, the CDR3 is TGCAGCGTGACAGGGCGCAATCAGCCCCAGCATTTT.

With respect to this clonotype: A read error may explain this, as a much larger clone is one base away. The DNA for the CDR3 is TGCAGTGCTAGGCGACTGGGCGAGACCCAGTACTTC. Amino acids: CSARRLGETQYF. The chain recombines TRBV20-1 with TRBJ2-5; D is unresolved. The CDR3 consists of 12 residues. V was shortened by 3 bases and J by 5 bases, with 10 bases between the two germline ends. Looked up from germline, CDR1 is DFQATT and CDR2 is SNEGSKA (reference sequence).

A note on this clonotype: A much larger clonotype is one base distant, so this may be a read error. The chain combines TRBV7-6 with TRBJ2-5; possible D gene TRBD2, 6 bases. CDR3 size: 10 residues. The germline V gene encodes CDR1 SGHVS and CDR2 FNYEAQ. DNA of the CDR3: TGTGCCGGCAGCCCGGGGGAGCAGTACTTC. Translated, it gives CAGSPGEQYF.

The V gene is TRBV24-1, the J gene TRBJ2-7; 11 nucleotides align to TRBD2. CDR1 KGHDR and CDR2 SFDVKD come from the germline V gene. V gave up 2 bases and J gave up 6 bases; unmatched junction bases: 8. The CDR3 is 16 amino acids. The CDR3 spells CATSDSQGTSGSEQYF. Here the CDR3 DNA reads TGTGCCACCAGTGATTCCCAGGGGACTAGCGGCAGCGAGCAGTACTTC.

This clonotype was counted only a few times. CDR3 nucleotides: TGTGCCAGCAGCTCCCTAGCGGGAGGGCTCGAGCAGTACTTC. It is translated as CASSSLAGGLEQYF. The genes are TRBV11-2 and TRBJ2-7; TRBD2 matches at 12 bases. The CDR3 covers 14 residues. V was pared by 4 bases and J by 6 bases, with 4 bases of the junction left unmatched. Germline CDR1 and CDR2: SGHAT and FQNNGV.

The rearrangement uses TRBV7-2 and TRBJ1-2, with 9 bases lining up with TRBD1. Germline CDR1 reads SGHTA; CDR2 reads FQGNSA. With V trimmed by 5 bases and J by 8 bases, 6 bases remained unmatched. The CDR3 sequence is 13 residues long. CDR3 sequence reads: CASSVGTGQGYTF. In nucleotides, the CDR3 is TGTGCCAGCAGCGTCGGGACAGGGCAAGGCTACACCTTC. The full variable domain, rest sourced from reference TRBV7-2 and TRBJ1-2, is GAGVSQSPSNKVTEKGKDVELRCDPISGHTALYWYRQSLGQGLEFLIYFQGNSAPDKSGLPSDRFSAERTGGSVSTLTIQRTQQEDSAVYLCASSVGTGQGYTFGSGTRLTVV.

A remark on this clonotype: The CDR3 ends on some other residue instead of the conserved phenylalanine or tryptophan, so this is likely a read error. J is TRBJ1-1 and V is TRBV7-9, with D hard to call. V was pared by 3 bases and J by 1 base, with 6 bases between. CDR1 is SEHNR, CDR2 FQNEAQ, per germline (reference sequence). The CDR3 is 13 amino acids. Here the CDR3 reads CASSFPANTEAFL. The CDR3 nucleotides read TGTGCCAGCAGCTTCCCCGCGAACACTGAAGCTTTCCTT.

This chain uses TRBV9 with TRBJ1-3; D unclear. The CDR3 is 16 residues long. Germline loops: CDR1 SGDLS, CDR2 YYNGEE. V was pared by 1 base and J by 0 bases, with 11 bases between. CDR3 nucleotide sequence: TGTGCCAGCAGCGTAAGGGCAGGCAACTCTGGAAACACCATATATTTT. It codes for CASSVRAGNSGNTIYF.

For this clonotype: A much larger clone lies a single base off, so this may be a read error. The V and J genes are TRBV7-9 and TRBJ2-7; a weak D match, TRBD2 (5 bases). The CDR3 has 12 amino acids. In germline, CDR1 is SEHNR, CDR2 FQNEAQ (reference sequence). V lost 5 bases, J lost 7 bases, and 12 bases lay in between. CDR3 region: CASSPAVGEQYF. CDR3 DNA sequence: TGTGCCAGCAGCCCAGCGGTGGGTGAGCAGTACTTC.

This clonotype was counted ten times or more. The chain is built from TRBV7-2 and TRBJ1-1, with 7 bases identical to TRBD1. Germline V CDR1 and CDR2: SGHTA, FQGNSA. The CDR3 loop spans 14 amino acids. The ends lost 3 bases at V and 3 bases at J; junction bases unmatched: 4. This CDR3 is CASSFDGTDTEAFF. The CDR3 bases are TGTGCCAGCAGCTTCGATGGGACAGACACTGAAGCTTTCTTT.

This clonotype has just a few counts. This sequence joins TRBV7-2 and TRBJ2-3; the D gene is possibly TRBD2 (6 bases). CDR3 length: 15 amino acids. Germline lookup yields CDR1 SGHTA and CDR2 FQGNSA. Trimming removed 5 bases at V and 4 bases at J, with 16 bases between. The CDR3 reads CASSLGGSVSDTQYF. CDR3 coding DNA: TGTGCCAGCAGCCTCGGAGGGAGTGTGTCAGATACGCAGTATTTT.

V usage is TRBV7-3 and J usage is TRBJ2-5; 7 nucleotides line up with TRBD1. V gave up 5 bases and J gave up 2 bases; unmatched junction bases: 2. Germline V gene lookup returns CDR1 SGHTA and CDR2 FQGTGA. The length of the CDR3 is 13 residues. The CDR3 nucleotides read TGTGCCAGCAGCAAGACAGGGCAAGAGACCCAGTACTTC. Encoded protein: CASSKTGQETQYF.

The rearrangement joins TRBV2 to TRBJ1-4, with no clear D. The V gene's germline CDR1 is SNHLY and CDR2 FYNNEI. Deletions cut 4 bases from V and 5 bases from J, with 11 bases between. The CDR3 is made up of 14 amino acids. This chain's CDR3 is CASSVEGSNEKLFF. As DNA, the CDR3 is TGTGCCAGCAGTGTGGAGGGTAGCAATGAAAAACTGTTTTTT.

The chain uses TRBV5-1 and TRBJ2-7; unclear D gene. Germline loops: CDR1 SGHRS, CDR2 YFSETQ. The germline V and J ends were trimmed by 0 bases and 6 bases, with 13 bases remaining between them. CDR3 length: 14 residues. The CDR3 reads CASSLDDIGSEQYF. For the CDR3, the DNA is TGCGCCAGCAGCTTGGATGACATCGGGTCCGAGCAGTACTTC.